What follows is one T cell receptor (beta chain) and its context. Its antigen specificity is not known. Base qualities are missing; no much larger clone stands one base away. The protocol used for the library was the immunoSEQ multiplex PCR assay. For the multiplex PCR, a mixture combining 60 forward primers for TCR Vbeta segments and 13 reverse primers for TCR Jbeta segments was used. Amplification of the CDR3 region of rearranged TCR beta genes was performed with a multiplex PCR assay on genomic DNA. The Illumina HiSeq System was used to sequence the amplified TCR beta libraries as 87-base-pair reads. As for how the authors treated the data: Across the 700 or so repertoires, a later analysis counted approximately 75 million unique TCR beta chains, 9 million to 14 million of which were shared by at least two donors. To remove PCR and sequencing errors, raw reads were error-corrected and collapsed into unique sequences using a nearest-neighbor algorithm that merged closely related sequences. CDR3 sequences were aligned to IMGT reference sequences to assign V, D and J gene segments. Each retained sequence needed at least a six-nucleotide match to both a V gene segment and a J gene segment. A rearrangement counted as productive if the CDR3 had no stop codons and remained in frame with V and J, and every other rearrangement counted as non-productive. CDR3 was defined by IMGT convention, running from the second conserved V-encoded cysteine to the conserved J-encoded phenylalanine. The earlier analysis of about 570 of the donors excluded any sequence lacking an unambiguous match to a single V gene segment. In an earlier analysis of more than 500 of the donors, a V segment was called functional when productive rearrangements were above 56.7%, and segregating when the standard deviation between donors exceeded 5%. A statistical classification framework was built to diagnose cytomegalovirus status from the catalog of TCR beta chain sequences. V and J gene assignment, in a later analysis, came from comparing TCR nucleotide sequences with IMGT/GENE-DB human TR gene sequences. In a later analysis, CDR3 sequences and most-parsimonious VDJ recombination scenarios were assigned using the TCRdist pipeline. In a later analysis, each TCR beta chain was defined by its CDR3 amino acid sequence together with its V-gene family, and reads lacking a unique V-gene family were excluded. As a way to deal with suspected cross-contamination and a sequencing artifact, a later analysis dropped hundreds of nucleotide sequences that were highly shared and had low generation probability. In a later analysis, a clonal expansion index was calculated for each public chain from normalized within-repertoire ranks of inferred template counts. Generation probabilities in a later analysis came from a VDJ recombination model fitted to out-of-frame rearrangements, and those results were checked against IGoR. In a later analysis, TCR-TCR, TCR-HLA and TCR-CMV co-occurrence was scored with hypergeometric tests, and a repertoire-size bias correction was applied to TCR pairs. In a later analysis, false discovery rates were estimated by permuting HLA or CMV assignments 20 times. A later analysis grouped co-occurring TCRs with DBSCAN, adding TCRdist sequence similarity when clustering within HLA-allele-positive subsets. Repertoires with fewer than 30,000 or more than 120,000 public chains, plus five repertoires with anomalous nucleotide sharing, were excluded from co-occurrence clustering. Held by TCRdb, this immuneACCESS table contains in-frame sequences only and omits some clones. Under half of the omission traces to an unresolved V gene where checked; the cause of the rest is unknown. Clone size and the V and J calls come from that table; the DNA yielded D and trimming. The sample includes approximately 120,000 clones, with 85% to 90% observed a single time. The top ten hold approximately 6.7% of the sample.

The entry originates in a study of cytomegalovirus exposure and HLA in healthy donors (TCRdb year 2017). Background on the whole study: In an earlier analysis of approximately 500 of the donors, 276 Gb of sequence data and some 120 million unique TCR beta sequences from about 179 million T cells were reported. The later analysis used no new phenotypic data to find candidate immune exposures, relying instead on TCR beta sequences and their occurrence across donors. The genetic ancestry cluster associated with self-reported Caucasian donors included around four fifths of the 300 to 400 genotyped donors. An early release covering approximately 600 HLA-typed donors comprised about 290 gigabases of sequencing data and 85 million to 100 million unique TCR sequences. An earlier analysis of approximately 500 of the donors applied high-throughput TCR beta sequencing to assess whether each TCR beta V gene segment acted as functional or pseudogenic. In addition to the first cohort of about 650 subjects, a separate validation cohort of some 120 different subjects was used. A later genetic analysis used genome-wide SNP genotypes for about 55% of the 666 donors, treating that subset as a discovery cohort. HLA typing covered class I and class II loci at four-digit resolution. The study profiled the T cell repertoires of more than 500 subjects by immunosequencing and related them to cytomegalovirus serostatus. On average, roughly 250,000 unique TCR beta nucleotide sequences were sequenced per donor among fewer than 500 genotyped donors of the cohort, with 15% to 20% of those sequences being non-productive. Typing coverage differed by locus: A, B, C, DRB1 and DQB1 were typed in about 620-630 donors, DQA1 in approximately 520, DPA1 in 600 to 610, and DPB1 in roughly 470. Donor age, sex, ethnicity and CMV serostatus were compiled together with the repertoire data. The study aimed to test whether cataloging public T cell receptors could reveal signatures of past pathogen exposure. High-throughput TCR immunosequencing, statistical association of individual TCRs with disease status, and machine learning were combined to predict cytomegalovirus infection status. Every repertoire in the discovery cohort had been generated on one and the same sequencing platform. To study patterns of TCR occurrence, a later analysis re-analyzed previously published TCR beta repertoires from 500 to 850 donors and added high-resolution HLA genotyping. Because of strong linkage in the cohort, a few DR-DQ haplotypes were treated as single units for association and clustering. What the authors observed across the whole study: An association between a missense DCLRE1C variant and V-gene and J-gene trimming of TCR beta chains was found in a later genetic analysis and replicated in an independent cohort. A total of 150 or so TCR beta chains were listed by the study as associated with cytomegalovirus. Across donors, most TCR sequences were observed very rarely, whereas some public TCRs were present in many individuals. In vitro tests confirmed that three of the cytomegalovirus-associated TCR beta chains recognize cytomegalovirus antigens. In a later analysis, HLA-associated TCR beta chains were found to be more clonally expanded and to have lower generation probabilities than equally common non-associated chains. A later analysis found that most CMV-associated TCR beta chains appeared HLA-restricted, with HLA associations seemingly driven largely by CMV exposure. Because some donors lacked HLA typing at each locus, the association tests relied only on the typed subset. Immune exposure information for the cohort was limited to CMV serostatus. Linkage disequilibrium might explain the correlated functional status among segregating V segments, but an unknown experimental factor could not be excluded. Roughly uniform sequencing depth across donors was assumed in presence/absence analyses, although this assumption may not hold. Only TCR beta chains were sequenced in this cohort, and the absence of alpha or paired-chain data limited detectable features. When HLA alleles, especially DR and DQ, strongly co-occurred, attributing TCR associations to individual alleles was difficult. A further reported finding was that TCR beta sequences accurately predicted the HLA-A and HLA-B alleles for most subjects in the first cohort. The classifier was reported to diagnose cytomegalovirus status with high specificity and sensitivity in both the original cohort and the validation cohort. In an earlier analysis of around 500 of the donors, most TCR beta V segments appeared in productive rearrangements about 87% or about 30% of the time, broadly matching IMGT annotations. Because counts were too low, seventeen rarely observed V segments, including chromosome 9 orphons, were excluded from the earlier analysis of 587 of the donors. The 87-base-pair reads could not distinguish some IMGT-functional V segments, including TRBV6-2 and TRBV6-3, so those segments were excluded. According to the authors, the approach could potentially be generalized to other disease states and immunological phenotypes. According to a later analysis, parvovirus B19, influenza, CMV and Epstein-Barr virus appeared linked to several top co-occurrence clusters. At a false discovery rate of 0.05, a later analysis linked around 17,000 TCR beta sequences to specific HLA alleles. The sequencing pipeline was judged likely to have produced a cluster of highly shared sequence variants as a technical artifact. A later analysis found that TCR association rates varied across HLA loci, with DRB1 alleles showing the most associated TCRs and HLA-C alleles the fewest. A later genetic analysis reported fewer N-insertions in productive TCRs among donors in an Asian-associated ancestry cluster than the roughly 640-donor mean.

The cohort comprised some 700 healthy bone marrow donors. All cohort members were sampled while nominally healthy, although unrecorded immune exposures were likely present. The donor tested CMV seropositive and was one of the 289 seropositive cohort members. A peripheral blood sample was provided by each donor, and peripheral blood mononuclear cells were used for TCR beta sequencing. Genomic DNA extraction from the blood cell samples was performed with the Qiagen DNeasy Blood Extraction Kit. V gives up 5 bases and J gives up 0 bases, and the segment between their germline ends measures 10 bases. From the germline V gene (reference sequence), CDR1 is GTSNPN and CDR2 is SVGIG. The CDR3 contains 13 residues, cysteine and phenylalanine counted. Of the read, only the CDR3 DNA is kept; its 39 bases are in frame from base 1.

The receptor was derived from a woman younger than 45 in good health and CMV-seropositive. The sample consisted of PBMCs. The chain couples TRBV30 to TRBJ1-2; the D gene remains uncertain. The CDR3: CAWVGEANYGYTF. The DNA reads as follows: TGTGCCTGGGTGGGAGAGGCTAACTATGGCTACACCTTC.